These T cell receptor beta chains were read from a single sample in a study of response to subunit inactivated influenza vaccine. One entry per CDR3 protein results from TCRdb running MiXCR on the RT-PCR reads. Of under 950,000 distinct CDR3 sequences in the sample, 21% were seen once. The source material was PBMCs from blood, sampled more than 4 days after vaccination. The receptors originated from a man aged 50-60 years who received an inactivated influenza vaccine. Each CDR3 is given with its conserved first and last residue. D genes are given only for firm matches. For some rows the clone size is stated as once, few or many, or as a class when expanded; others skip it.

cdr3_length	clone_size	v_call	d_call	j_call	cdr3_aa	cdr3_nt
15	few	TRBV6-1	NA	TRBJ2-2	CASKRAPHQGGELFF	TGTGCCAGCAAACGGGCCCCACACCAGGGCGGGGAGCTGTTTTTT
15	NA	TRBV7-2	NA	TRBJ1-5	CASSQASLSNQPQHF	TGTGCCAGCAGCCAGGCGTCCCTTAGCAATCAGCCCCAGCATTTT
15	few	TRBV6-5	NA	TRBJ1-1	CASSSAGNKNTEAFF	TGTGCCAGCAGTTCTGCAGGGAACAAGAACACTGAAGCTTTCTTT
13	NA	TRBV29-1	NA	TRBJ2-5	CSVGGTFWETQYF	TGCAGCGTTGGAGGGACATTCTGGGAGACCCAGTACTTC
14	NA	TRBV5-1	NA	TRBJ1-2	CASSLSGSNYGYTF	TGCGCCAGCAGCTTATCAGGTTCTAACTATGGCTACACCTTC
16	NA	TRBV14	NA	TRBJ2-1	CASSQDRVWDFGEQFF	TGTGCCAGCAGCCAAGATCGAGTCTGGGATTTCGGTGAGCAGTTCTTC
14	few	TRBV12-3/TRBV12-4	NA	TRBJ2-7	CASSFQGQAYEQYF	TGTGCCAGCAGTTTCCAGGGGCAGGCCTACGAGCAGTACTTC
15	NA	TRBV28	TRBD2	TRBJ2-7	CASSESSGGNYEQYF	TGTGCCAGCAGTGAGTCTAGCGGGGGAAACTACGAGCAGTACTTC
17	few	TRBV6-5	NA	TRBJ2-2	CASSYPRTDWNTGELFF	TGTGCCAGCAGTTACCCTAGGACAGACTGGAACACCGGGGAGCTGTTTTTT
15	NA	TRBV7-6	TRBD1	TRBJ2-1	CASSLGTGAEVEQFF	TGTGCCAGCAGCTTAGGGACAGGGGCTGAAGTAGAGCAGTTCTTC
16	few	TRBV20-1	TRBD1	TRBJ2-2	CSAGASDRGYTGELFF	TGCAGTGCCGGGGCTTCGGACAGGGGGTACACCGGGGAGCTGTTTTTT
11	many	TRBV7-9	NA	TRBJ2-1	CASSRRDEQFF	TGTGCCAGCAGTCGACGGGATGAGCAGTTCTTC
14	few	TRBV6-5	NA	TRBJ2-7	CASSLAIKGTEQYF	TGTGCCAGCAGTTTGGCTATTAAGGGTACCGAGCAGTACTTC
13	NA	TRBV3-1	NA	TRBJ1-5	CASSQSSVQPQHF	TGTGCCAGCAGCCAATCTTCGGTTCAGCCCCAGCATTTT
17	NA	TRBV7-9	NA	TRBJ2-7	CASSPLTPRERSYEQYF	TGTGCCAGCAGCCCGCTGACCCCCAGGGAGAGGTCCTACGAGCAGTACTTC
17	NA	TRBV24-1	TRBD2	TRBJ2-7	CATSDSLRTSGSYEQYF	TGTGCCACCAGTGATAGTCTTAGGACTAGCGGGAGTTACGAGCAGTACTTC
14	few	TRBV4-1	NA	TRBJ2-3	CASSQPGVQGSRYF	TGCGCCAGCAGCCAACCTGGGGTCCAGGGGTCGAGGTATTTT
15	many	TRBV6-1	TRBD2	TRBJ2-1	CASSPGTSSYNEQFF	TGTGCCAGCAGTCCGGGGACTAGCTCCTACAATGAGCAGTTCTTC
13	few	TRBV12-3/TRBV12-4	TRBD1	TRBJ1-2	CATNPGTGSSHAF	TGTGCCACAAACCCCGGGACAGGGAGTTCTCACGCGTTC
14	few	TRBV4-3	NA	TRBJ2-1	CASSQDLEVSEQFF	TGCGCCAGCAGCCAAGATTTGGAAGTGAGTGAGCAGTTCTTC
16	NA	TRBV28	NA	TRBJ1-4	CASSSSGTLVNEKLFF	NA
15	NA	TRBV7-2	TRBD2	TRBJ2-2	CASSLPGGTTGELFF	TGTGCCAGCAGCTTACCGGGGGGTACGACCGGGGAGCTGTTTTTT
15	NA	TRBV20-1	TRBD2	TRBJ2-5	CSATSGALYQETQYF	TGCAGTGCGACTAGCGGGGCCCTGTACCAAGAGACCCAGTACTTC
14	NA	TRBV5-1	NA	TRBJ1-4	CASSEYRVHEKLFF	TGCGCCAGCAGCGAGTACAGGGTTCATGAAAAACTGTTTTTT
17	few	TRBV7-2	TRBD2	TRBJ2-1	CASSLHPSGSSYNEQFF	TGTGCCAGCAGCCTTCATCCTAGCGGGAGTTCCTACAATGAGCAGTTCTTC
14	once	TRBV28	NA	TRBJ2-3	CATTRTSLTDTQYF	TGTGCCACCACCCGGACAAGCCTCACAGATACGCAGTATTTT
17	few	TRBV7-2	NA	TRBJ2-1	CASSPRVGEISYNEQFF	TGTGCCAGCAGCCCGAGAGTAGGGGAGATCTCCTACAATGAGCAGTTCTTC
16	few	TRBV5-1	TRBD1	TRBJ2-1	CASSLMGQGMNNEQFF	TGCGCCAGCAGCTTGATGGGACAGGGGATGAATAATGAGCAGTTCTTC
14	many	TRBV5-1	TRBD2	TRBJ2-1	CATRTSGIYNEQFF	TGCGCCACCAGGACTAGCGGGATATACAATGAGCAGTTCTTC
15	few	TRBV7-2	TRBD1	TRBJ1-2	CASSPQTGTNYGYTF	TGTGCCAGCAGCCCGCAGACAGGGACTAACTATGGCTACACCTTC
12	few	TRBV6-1	NA	TRBJ2-3	CASSEDRNTQYF	TGTGCCAGCAGCGAAGACAGAAATACGCAGTATTTT
13	NA	TRBV7-2	NA	TRBJ2-5	CASSLDPSGTQYF	TGTGCCAGCAGCTTAGATCCCTCGGGGACCCAGTACTTC
15	many	TRBV5-6	TRBD1	TRBJ2-7	CASSLVQGAIYEQYF	TGTGCCAGCAGCTTGGTACAGGGGGCTATCTACGAGCAGTACTTC
15	many	TRBV10-3	NA	TRBJ2-2	CASRPRDVLYGELFF	TGTGCCTCACGACCCCGGGACGTCCTGTACGGGGAGCTGTTTTTT
14	NA	TRBV5-1	TRBD1	TRBJ2-1	CASAGDSAYNEQFF	TGCGCCAGCGCCGGGGACAGTGCTTACAATGAGCAGTTCTTC
14	NA	TRBV4-3	TRBD2	TRBJ2-5	CASTPLTSGETQYF	TGCGCCAGCACCCCCCTGACTAGCGGGGAGACCCAGTACTTC
16	NA	TRBV5-1	TRBD1	TRBJ2-1	CASSEGQGSFYNEQFF	TGCGCCAGCAGCGAAGGACAGGGATCCTTCTACAATGAGCAGTTCTTC
14	NA	TRBV7-9	NA	TRBJ2-3	CASSWRGSTDTQYF	TGTGCCAGCAGCTGGCGCGGGAGCACAGATACGCAGTATTTT
15	NA	TRBV10-3	NA	TRBJ2-3	CAISESRTSTDTQYF	TGTGCCATCAGTGAGTCCAGGACTAGCACAGATACGCAGTATTTT
15	many	TRBV9	TRBD2	TRBJ2-5	CASSVSSGSQETQYF	TGTGCCAGCAGCGTATCTAGCGGATCCCAAGAGACCCAGTACTTC
16	NA	TRBV11-3	TRBD1	TRBJ2-1	CASSLDRDRPGSEQFF	TGTGCCAGCAGCTTAGATCGGGACAGGCCGGGAAGTGAGCAGTTCTTC
12	NA	TRBV7-3	NA	TRBJ2-2	CASSDPSGELFF	TGTGCCAGCAGTGACCCTTCCGGGGAGCTGTTTTTT
15	few	TRBV3-1	NA	TRBJ2-7	CASSRTQEVSYEQYF	TGTGCCAGCAGCCGGACACAGGAAGTCTCCTACGAGCAGTACTTC
15	few	TRBV7-2	NA	TRBJ2-7	CASSLVGNLFGGQYF	TGTGCCAGCAGCTTAGTAGGGAACCTCTTTGGTGGGCAGTACTTC
16	few	TRBV29-1	TRBD2	TRBJ2-1	CSAVTSGGQAYNEQFF	TGCAGCGCAGTGACTAGCGGGGGGCAGGCTTACAATGAGCAGTTCTTC
14	NA	TRBV5-1	NA	TRBJ1-1	CASWDGRERTEAFF	TGCGCCAGCTGGGATGGGCGGGAACGCACTGAAGCTTTCTTT
13	few	TRBV4-3	NA	TRBJ2-1	CASSLRGFNEQFF	TGCGCCAGCAGCCTCAGGGGATTCAATGAGCAGTTCTTC
13	few	TRBV20-1	NA	TRBJ2-1	CSARVPGNNEQFF	TGCAGTGCTAGAGTCCCTGGAAACAATGAGCAGTTCTTC
15	NA	TRBV2	NA	TRBJ1-5	CASSEAYRIYQPQHF	TGTGCCAGCAGTGAAGCCTACCGGATTTATCAGCCCCAGCATTTT
13	few	TRBV29-1	NA	TRBJ2-1	CSVRETGAHEQFF	TGCAGCGTCCGGGAGACGGGGGCCCATGAGCAGTTCTTC
15	NA	TRBV19	NA	TRBJ2-7	CASSMSDSPSYEQYF	TGTGCCAGTAGTATGTCAGACAGCCCATCCTACGAGCAGTACTTC
14	few	TRBV4-1	NA	TRBJ1-1	CASKQTGLNTEAFF	TGCGCCAGCAAACAGACAGGCTTGAACACTGAAGCTTTCTTT
15	NA	TRBV12-3/TRBV12-4	TRBD2	TRBJ2-5	CASSLRRLAGGTQYF	TGTGCCAGCAGTTTGAGGCGACTAGCAGGAGGGACCCAGTACTTC
16	NA	TRBV7-9	NA	TRBJ1-4	CASSLEGRFRNEKLFF	TGTGCCAGCAGCTTAGAGGGGCGCTTCCGGAATGAAAAACTGTTTTTT
14	NA	TRBV5-6	NA	TRBJ2-4	CASSLSSRGNIQYF	TGTGCCAGCAGCTTGTCCAGCCGAGGGAACATTCAGTACTTC
15	NA	TRBV15	NA	TRBJ2-7	CATSRDYRDTYEQYF	TGTGCCACCAGCAGAGATTACCGGGACACCTACGAGCAGTACTTC
16	NA	TRBV29-1	TRBD2	TRBJ2-1	CSVESSGRIWGNEQFF	TGCAGCGTTGAATCCAGCGGGAGGATATGGGGCAATGAGCAGTTCTTC
15	NA	TRBV4-3	TRBD2	TRBJ2-5	CASSHTSASGETQYF	TGCGCCAGCAGCCACACTAGCGCCTCTGGGGAGACCCAGTACTTC